This T cell receptor (beta chain) comes out of a study of Graves' ophthalmopathy and Graves' hyperthyroidism. For the study at large: Upon initial diagnosis and before any treatment, peripheral blood was collected.

No donor had other autoimmune disease, uncontrolled infection, pregnancy or lactation. This clonotype has at least ten counts. Amplifying from RNA transcripts, the study obtained TCR beta CDR3 regions. RT-PCR with HTBI primers came first, then second-round multiplex PCR. TCRdb reprocessed the multiplex PCR reads with MiXCR, giving one entry per CDR3 protein. Of more than 300,000 distinct CDR3 sequences in the sample, 15% were seen once. The germline V and J ends were trimmed by 3 bases and 0 bases, with 9 bases remaining between them. This CDR3 region has 15 residues. Sequenced input: peripheral blood. The sequence derives from a woman in her late teens or twenties with stable Graves' hyperthyroidism. The chain recombines TRBV12-3 or TRBV12-4 with TRBJ1-5; the D is unclear. The CDR3 sequence: CASSFSQNSNQPQHF. In DNA, the CDR3 is TGTGCCAGCAGTTTTTCGCAGAATAGCAATCAGCCCCAGCATTTT.